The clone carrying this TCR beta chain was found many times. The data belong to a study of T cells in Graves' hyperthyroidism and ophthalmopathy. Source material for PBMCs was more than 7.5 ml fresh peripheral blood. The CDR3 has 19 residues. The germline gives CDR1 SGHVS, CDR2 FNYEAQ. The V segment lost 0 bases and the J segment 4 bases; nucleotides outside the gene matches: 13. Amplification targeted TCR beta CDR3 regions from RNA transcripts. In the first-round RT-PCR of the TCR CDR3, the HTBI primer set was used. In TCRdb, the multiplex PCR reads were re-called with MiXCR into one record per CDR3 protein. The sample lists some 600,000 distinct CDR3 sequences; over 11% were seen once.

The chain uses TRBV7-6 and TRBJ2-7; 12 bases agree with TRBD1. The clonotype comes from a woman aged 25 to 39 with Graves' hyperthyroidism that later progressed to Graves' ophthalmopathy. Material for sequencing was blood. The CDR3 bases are TGTGCCAGCAGCTTAGCAGGCGGGTTTGGGACAGGGGGCGGATACGAGCAGTACTTC. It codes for CASSLAGGFGTGGGYEQYF.